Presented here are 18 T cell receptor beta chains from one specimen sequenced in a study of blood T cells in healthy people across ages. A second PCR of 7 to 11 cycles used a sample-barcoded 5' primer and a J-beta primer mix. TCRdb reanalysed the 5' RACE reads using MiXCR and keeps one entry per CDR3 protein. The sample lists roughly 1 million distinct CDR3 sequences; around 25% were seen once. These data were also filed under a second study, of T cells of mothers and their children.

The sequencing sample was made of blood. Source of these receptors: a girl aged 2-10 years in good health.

Written as DNA, the CDR3 is TGTGCCAGCAGTTCCGTAGCGGGTGGGACCTACGAGCAGTACTTC. Protein sequence: CASSSVAGGTYEQYF. The V gene is TRBV28, the J gene TRBJ2-7; TRBD2 matches at 7 bases. Germline V gene data show CDR1 as MDHEN and CDR2 as SYDVKM. The CDR3 is 15 residues long. The ends lost 4 bases at V and 2 bases at J; junction bases unmatched: 8.

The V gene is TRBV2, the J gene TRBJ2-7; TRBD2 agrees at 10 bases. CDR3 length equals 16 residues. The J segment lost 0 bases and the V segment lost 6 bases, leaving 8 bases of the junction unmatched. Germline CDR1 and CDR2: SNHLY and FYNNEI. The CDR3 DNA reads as TGTGCCAGCAGCGGTACTACTAGCGGGGCCTCCTACGAGCAGTACTTC. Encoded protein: CASSGTTSGASYEQYF. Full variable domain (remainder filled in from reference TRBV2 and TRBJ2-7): EPEVTQTPSHQVTQMGQEVILRCVPISNHLYFYWYRQILGQKVEFLVSFYNNEISEKSEIFDDQFSVERPDGSNFTLKIRSTKLEDSAMYFCASSGTTSGASYEQYFGPGTRLTVT.

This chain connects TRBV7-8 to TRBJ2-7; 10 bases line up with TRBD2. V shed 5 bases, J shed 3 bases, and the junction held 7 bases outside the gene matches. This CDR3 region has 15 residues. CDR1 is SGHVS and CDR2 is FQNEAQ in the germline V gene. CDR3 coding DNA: TGTGCCAGCAGCACCTTCGCTAGCGGGAGCTACGAGCAGTACTTC. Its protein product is CASSTFASGSYEQYF. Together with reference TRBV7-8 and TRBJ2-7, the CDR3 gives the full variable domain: GAGVSQSPRYKVAKRGQDVALRCDPISGHVSLFWYQQALGQGPEFLTYFQNEAQLDKSGLPSDRFFAERPEGSVSTLKIQRTQQEDSAVYLCASSTFASGSYEQYFGPGTRLTVT.

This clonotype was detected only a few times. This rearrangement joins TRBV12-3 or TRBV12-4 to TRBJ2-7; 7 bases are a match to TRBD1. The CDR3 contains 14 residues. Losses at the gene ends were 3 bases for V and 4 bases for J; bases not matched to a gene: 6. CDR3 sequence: CASSLGQYQYEQYF. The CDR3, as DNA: TGTGCCAGCAGTTTGGGACAGTACCAATACGAGCAGTACTTC.

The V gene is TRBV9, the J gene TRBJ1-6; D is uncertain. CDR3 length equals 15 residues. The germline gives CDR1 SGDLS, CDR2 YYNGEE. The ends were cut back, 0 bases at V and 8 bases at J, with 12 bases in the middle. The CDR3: CASSVGAEFDSPLHF. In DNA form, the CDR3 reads TGTGCCAGCAGCGTAGGGGCAGAGTTTGATTCACCCCTCCACTTT. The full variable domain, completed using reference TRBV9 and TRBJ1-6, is DSGVTQTPKHLITATGQRVTLRCSPRSGDLSVYWYQQSLDQGLQFLIQYYNGEERAKGNILERFSAQQFPDLHSELNLSSLELGDSALYFCASSVGAEFDSPLHFGNGTRLTVT.

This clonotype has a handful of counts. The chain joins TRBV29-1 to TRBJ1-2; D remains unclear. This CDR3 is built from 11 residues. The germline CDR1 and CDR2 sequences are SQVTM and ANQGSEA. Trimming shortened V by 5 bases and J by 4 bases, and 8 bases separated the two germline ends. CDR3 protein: CSVRVAYGYTF. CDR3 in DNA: TGCAGCGTTCGAGTGGCCTATGGCTACACCTTC.

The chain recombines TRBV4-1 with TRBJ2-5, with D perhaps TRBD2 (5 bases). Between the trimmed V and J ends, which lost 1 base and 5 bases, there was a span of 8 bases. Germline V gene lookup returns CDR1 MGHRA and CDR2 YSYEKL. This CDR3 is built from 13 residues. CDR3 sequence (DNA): TGCGCCAGCAGCCAAGCGGACTGGGAGACCCAGTACTTC. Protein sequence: CASSQADWETQYF.

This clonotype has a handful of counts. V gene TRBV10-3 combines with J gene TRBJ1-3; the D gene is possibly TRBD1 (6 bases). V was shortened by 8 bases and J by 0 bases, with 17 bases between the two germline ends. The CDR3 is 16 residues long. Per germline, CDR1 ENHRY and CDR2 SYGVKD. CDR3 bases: TGTGCCATCGCCATCTGGGACAAGAGCTCTGGAAACACCATATATTTT. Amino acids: CAIAIWDKSSGNTIYF.

CDR3 sequence reads: CASSSRVGGELFF. The CDR3 region has the DNA TGTGCCAGCAGCTCGAGGGTTGGCGGGGAGCTGTTTTTT. V usage is TRBV5-6 and J usage is TRBJ2-2; D is perhaps TRBD2 (5 bases). There are 13 residues in the CDR3. Germline CDR1 reads SGHDT; CDR2 reads YYEEEE. The germline V and J ends were trimmed by 3 bases and 7 bases, with 10 bases remaining between them. Variable domain in full (rest from reference TRBV5-6 and TRBJ2-2): DAGVTQSPTHLIKTRGQQVTLRCSPKSGHDTVSWYQQALGQGPQFIFQYYEEEERQRGNFPDRFSGHQFPNYSSELNVNALLLGDSALYLCASSSRVGGELFFGEGSRLTVL.

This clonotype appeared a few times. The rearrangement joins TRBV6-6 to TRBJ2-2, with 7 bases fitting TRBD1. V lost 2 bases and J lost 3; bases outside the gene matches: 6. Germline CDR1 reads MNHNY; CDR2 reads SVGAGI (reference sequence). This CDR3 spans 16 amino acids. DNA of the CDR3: TGTGCCAGCAGTTACGTTACAGGGGCCCACACCGGGGAGCTGTTTTTT. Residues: CASSYVTGAHTGELFF.

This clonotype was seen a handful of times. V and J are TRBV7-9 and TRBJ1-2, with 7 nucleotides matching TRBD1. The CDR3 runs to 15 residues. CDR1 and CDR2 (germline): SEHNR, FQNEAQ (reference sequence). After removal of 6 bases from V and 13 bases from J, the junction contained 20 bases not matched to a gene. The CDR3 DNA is TGTGCCAGCAGTTTGACCGTGGGACAGCTCCATGGACTCACCTTC. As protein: CASSLTVGQLHGLTF.

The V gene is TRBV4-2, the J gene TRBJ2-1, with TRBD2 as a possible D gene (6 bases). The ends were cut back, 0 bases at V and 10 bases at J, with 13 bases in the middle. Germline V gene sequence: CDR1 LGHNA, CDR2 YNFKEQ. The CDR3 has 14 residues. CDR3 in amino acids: CASSQEWGVNEQFF. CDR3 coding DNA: TGTGCCAGCAGCCAAGAGTGGGGGGTCAACGAGCAGTTCTTC.

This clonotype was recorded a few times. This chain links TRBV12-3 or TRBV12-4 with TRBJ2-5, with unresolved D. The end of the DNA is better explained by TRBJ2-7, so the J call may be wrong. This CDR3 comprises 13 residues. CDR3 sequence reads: CASNRVGLYEQYF. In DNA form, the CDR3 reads TGTGCCAGCAACCGGGTAGGGCTCTACGAGCAGTACTTC.

Here the CDR3 DNA reads TGTGCCAGCAGCTCCCGTACCTTCACCGGGACGGAGATCTATGGCTACACCTTC. This encodes CASSSRTFTGTEIYGYTF. The chain carries TRBV7-9 and TRBJ1-2; TRBD1 might be the D (5 bases). The length of the CDR3 is 18 residues. V dropped 4 bases and J dropped 4 bases, with 25 bases sitting between them. Germline assignment: CDR1 SEHNR and CDR2 FQNEAQ (reference sequence).

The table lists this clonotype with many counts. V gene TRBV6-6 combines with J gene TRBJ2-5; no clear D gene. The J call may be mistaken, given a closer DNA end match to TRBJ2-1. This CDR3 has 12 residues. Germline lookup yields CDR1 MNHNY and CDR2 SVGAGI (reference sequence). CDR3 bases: TGTGCCAGCAGCCCTACCAGGAATGAGCAGTTCTTC. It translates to CASSPTRNEQFF.

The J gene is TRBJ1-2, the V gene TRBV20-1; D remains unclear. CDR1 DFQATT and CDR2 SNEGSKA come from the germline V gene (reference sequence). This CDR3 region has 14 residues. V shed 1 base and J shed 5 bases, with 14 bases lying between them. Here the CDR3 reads CSARVSDRLYGYTF. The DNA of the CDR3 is TGCAGTGCTAGAGTATCGGACCGTTTGTATGGCTACACCTTC.

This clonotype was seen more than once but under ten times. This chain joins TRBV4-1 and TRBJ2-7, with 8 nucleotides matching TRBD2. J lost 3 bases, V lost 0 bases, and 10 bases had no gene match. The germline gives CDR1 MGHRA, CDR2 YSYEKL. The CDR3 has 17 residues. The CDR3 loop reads CASSQEIGALAVYEQYF. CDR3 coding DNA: TGCGCCAGCAGCCAAGAGATTGGGGCACTAGCGGTCTACGAGCAGTACTTC.

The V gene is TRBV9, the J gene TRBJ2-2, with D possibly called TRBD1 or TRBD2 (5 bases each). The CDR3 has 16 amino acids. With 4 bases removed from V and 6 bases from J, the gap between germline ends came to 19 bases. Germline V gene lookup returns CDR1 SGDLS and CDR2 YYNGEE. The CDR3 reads CASSLGTTGSAGELFF. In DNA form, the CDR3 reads TGTGCCAGCAGCCTGGGGACCACCGGGTCCGCCGGGGAGCTGTTTTTT. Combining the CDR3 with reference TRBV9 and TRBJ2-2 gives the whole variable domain DSGVTQTPKHLITATGQRVTLRCSPRSGDLSVYWYQQSLDQGLQFLIQYYNGEERAKGNILERFSAQQFPDLHSELNLSSLELGDSALYFCASSLGTTGSAGELFFGEGSRLTVL.